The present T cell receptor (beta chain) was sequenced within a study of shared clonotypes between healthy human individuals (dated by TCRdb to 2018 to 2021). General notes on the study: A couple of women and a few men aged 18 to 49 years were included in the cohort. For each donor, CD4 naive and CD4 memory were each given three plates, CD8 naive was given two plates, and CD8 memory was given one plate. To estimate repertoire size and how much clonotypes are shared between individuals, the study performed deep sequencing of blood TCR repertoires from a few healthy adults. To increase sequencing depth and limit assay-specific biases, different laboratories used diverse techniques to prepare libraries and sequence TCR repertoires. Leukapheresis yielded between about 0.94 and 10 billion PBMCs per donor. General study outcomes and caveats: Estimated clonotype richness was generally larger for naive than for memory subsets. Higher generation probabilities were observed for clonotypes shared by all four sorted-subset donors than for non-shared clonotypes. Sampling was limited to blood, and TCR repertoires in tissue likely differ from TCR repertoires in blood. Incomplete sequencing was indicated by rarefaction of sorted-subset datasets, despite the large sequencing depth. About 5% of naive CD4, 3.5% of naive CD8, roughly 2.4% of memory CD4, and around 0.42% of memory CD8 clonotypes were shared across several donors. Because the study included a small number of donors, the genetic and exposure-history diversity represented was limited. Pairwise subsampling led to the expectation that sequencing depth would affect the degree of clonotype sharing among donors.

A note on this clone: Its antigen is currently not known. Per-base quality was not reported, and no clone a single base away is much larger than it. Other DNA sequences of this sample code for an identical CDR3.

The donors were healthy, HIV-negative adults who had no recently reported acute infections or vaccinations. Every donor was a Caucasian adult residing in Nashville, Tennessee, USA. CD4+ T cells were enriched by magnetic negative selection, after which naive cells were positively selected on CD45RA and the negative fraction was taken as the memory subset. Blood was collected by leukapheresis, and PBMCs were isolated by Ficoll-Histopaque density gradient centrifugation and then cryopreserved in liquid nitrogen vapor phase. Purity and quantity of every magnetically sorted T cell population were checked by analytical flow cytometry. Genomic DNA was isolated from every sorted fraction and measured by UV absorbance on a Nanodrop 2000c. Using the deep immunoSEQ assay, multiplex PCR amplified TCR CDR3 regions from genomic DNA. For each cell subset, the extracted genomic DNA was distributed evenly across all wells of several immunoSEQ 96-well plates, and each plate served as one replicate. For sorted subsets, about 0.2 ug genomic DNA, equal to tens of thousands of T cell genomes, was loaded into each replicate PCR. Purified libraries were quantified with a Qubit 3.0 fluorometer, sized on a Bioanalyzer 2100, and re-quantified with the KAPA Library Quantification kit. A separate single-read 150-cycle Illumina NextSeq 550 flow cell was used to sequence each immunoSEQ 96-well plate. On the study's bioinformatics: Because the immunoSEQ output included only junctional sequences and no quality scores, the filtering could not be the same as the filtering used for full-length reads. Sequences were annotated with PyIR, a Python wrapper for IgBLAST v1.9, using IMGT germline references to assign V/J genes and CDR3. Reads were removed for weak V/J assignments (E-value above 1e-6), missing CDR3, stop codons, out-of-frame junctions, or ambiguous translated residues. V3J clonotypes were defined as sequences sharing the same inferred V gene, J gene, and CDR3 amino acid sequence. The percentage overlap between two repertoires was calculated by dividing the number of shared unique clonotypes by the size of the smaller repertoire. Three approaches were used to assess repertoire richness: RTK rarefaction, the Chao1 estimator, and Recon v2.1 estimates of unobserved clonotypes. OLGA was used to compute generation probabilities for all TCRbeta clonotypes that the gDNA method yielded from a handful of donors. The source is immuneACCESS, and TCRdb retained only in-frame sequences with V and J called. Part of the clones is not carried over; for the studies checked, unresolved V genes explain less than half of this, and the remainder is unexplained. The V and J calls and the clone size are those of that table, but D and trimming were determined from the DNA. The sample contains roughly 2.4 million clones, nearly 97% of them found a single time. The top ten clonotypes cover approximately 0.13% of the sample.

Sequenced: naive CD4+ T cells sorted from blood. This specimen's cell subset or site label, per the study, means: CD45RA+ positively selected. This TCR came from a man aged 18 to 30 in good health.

CDR3 protein: CASRDRDNSPLHF. Here is the DNA: TGCGCCAGCAGAGACAGGGATAATTCACCCCTCCACTTT. The chain was built from TRBV10-2 and TRBJ1-6, with 7 central nucleotides matching TRBD1. From a lookup of the germline V gene, CDR1 and CDR2 are WSHSY and SAAADI. The CDR3 starts with the cysteine, ends with the phenylalanine, and has 13 residues. The kept DNA is CDR3 alone, 39 bases in frame from the first base. Here V drops 6 bases and J drops 5 bases, and the junction holds 1 base not matched to any gene.